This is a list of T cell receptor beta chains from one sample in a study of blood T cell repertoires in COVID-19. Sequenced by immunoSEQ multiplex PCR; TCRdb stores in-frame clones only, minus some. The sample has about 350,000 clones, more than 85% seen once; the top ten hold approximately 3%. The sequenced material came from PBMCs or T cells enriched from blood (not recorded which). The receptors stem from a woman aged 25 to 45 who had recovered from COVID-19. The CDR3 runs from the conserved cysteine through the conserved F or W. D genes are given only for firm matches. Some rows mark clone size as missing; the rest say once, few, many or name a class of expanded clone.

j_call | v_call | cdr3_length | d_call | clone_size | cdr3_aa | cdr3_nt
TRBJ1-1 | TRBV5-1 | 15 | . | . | CASSLIPSLGAEAFF | TGCGCCAGCAGCTTGATCCCCTCCCTCGGGGCTGAAGCTTTCTTT
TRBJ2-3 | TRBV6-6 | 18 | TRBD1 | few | CASSRNGGRDRGADTQYF | TGTGCCAGCAGTCGGAACGGGGGCCGGGACAGGGGCGCAGATACGCAGTATTTT
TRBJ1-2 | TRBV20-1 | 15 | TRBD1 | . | CSASPSDRGPYGYTF | TGCAGTGCTAGTCCCTCTGACAGGGGTCCCTATGGCTACACCTTC
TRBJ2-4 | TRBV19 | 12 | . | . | CASGQGFSLQYF | TGTGCCAGTGGGCAGGGATTCTCTCTTCAGTACTTC
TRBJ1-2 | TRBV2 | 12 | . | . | CASSDDRRGYTF | TGTGCCAGCAGTGACGATCGGAGGGGCTACACCTTC
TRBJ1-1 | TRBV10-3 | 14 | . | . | CAISEGGASPEAFF | TGTGCCATCAGTGAAGGGGGGGCAAGTCCTGAAGCTTTCTTT
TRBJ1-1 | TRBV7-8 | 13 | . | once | CASSLAGDTFAFF | TGTGCCAGCAGCTTAGCGGGGGACACCTTTGCTTTCTTT
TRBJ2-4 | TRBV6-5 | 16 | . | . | CASSLTRPIAKNIQYF | TGTGCCAGCAGTTTGACTAGGCCCATAGCCAAAAACATTCAGTACTTC
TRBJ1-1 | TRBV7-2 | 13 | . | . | CASSRQSDTEAFF | TGTGCCAGCAGCCGACAGTCGGACACTGAAGCTTTCTTT
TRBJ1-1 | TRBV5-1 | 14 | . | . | CASSLALGDTEAFF | TGCGCCAGCAGCTTGGCCTTAGGGGACACTGAAGCTTTCTTT
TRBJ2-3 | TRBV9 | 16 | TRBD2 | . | CASSEGTSGYTDTQYF | TGTGCCAGCAGCGAAGGGACTAGCGGCTACACAGATACGCAGTATTTT
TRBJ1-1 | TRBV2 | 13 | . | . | CASIRGMNTEAFF | TGTGCCAGCATTCGGGGGATGAACACTGAAGCTTTCTTT
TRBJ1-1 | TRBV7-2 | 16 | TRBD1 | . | CASSSMDRGIGTEAFF | TGTGCCAGCAGCTCCATGGACAGGGGTATCGGCACTGAAGCTTTCTTT
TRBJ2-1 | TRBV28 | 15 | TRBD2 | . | CASSLRGGYDNEQFF | TGTGCCAGCAGTTTACGGGGAGGGTACGACAATGAGCAGTTCTTC
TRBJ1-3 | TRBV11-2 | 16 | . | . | CASSLTQDSSGNTIYF | TGTGCCAGCAGCTTAACCCAGGACAGCTCTGGAAACACCATATATTTT
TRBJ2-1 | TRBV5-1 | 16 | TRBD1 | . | CASSPARTGNFDEQFF | TGCGCCAGCAGCCCGGCCAGGACAGGGAATTTCGATGAGCAGTTCTTC
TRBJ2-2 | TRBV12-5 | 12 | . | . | CASASRAGELFF | TGTGCTAGTGCCTCTCGCGCCGGGGAGCTGTTTTTT
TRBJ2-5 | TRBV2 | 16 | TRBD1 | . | CASSFGTGLEGETQYF | TGTGCCAGCAGTTTCGGGACAGGGTTGGAGGGAGAGACCCAGTACTTC
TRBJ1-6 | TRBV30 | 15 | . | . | CAWGLIVSDNSPLHF | TGTGCCTGGGGGTTAATAGTGTCCGATAATTCACCCCTCCACTTT
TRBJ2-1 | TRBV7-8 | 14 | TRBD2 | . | CASSLSLAANEQFF | TGTGCCAGCAGCCTCTCACTAGCGGCGAATGAGCAGTTCTTC
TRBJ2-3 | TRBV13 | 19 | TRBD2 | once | CASGPPGLAGLDGTDTQYF | TGTGCCAGCGGACCCCCGGGACTAGCGGGACTAGATGGGACAGATACGCAGTATTTT
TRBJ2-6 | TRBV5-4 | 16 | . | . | CASSFLGVSGANVLTF | TGTGCCAGCAGTTTCCTAGGGGTCTCTGGGGCCAACGTCCTGACTTTC
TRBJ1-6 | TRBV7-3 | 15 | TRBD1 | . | CASSLDGTGVSPLHF | TGTGCCAGCAGCTTAGATGGGACAGGGGTCTCACCCCTCCACTTT
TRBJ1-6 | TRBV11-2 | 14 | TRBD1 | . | CASSLIAGGSPLHF | TGTGCCAGCAGCTTAATTGCAGGGGGCTCACCCCTCCACTTT
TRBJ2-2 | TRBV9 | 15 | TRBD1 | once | CASSTGTGRAGELFF | TGTGCCAGCAGCACCGGGACAGGGAGGGCCGGGGAGCTGTTTTTT
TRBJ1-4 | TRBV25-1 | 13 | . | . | CASWDLSSEKLFF | TGTGCCAGCTGGGACTTATCAAGCGAAAAACTGTTTTTT